A selection of T cell receptor beta chains follows, all from one sample in a study of CD8 T cells in ankylosing spondylitis. Using its own MiXCR run on the 5' RACE reads, TCRdb lists one record per CDR3 protein. The sample includes over 75,000 distinct CDR3 sequences, roughly 9.6% seen only once; the top ten take approximately 5.5%. Sequences were obtained from blood, either unsorted or a sorted T cell fraction (not recorded which). The receptor source for this set is a male donor with ankylosing spondylitis or in good health (not recorded which). Each CDR3 is given without its conserved first and last residue. Part of the rows lack a size; the others show once, few, many or a class for expanded clones.

>TRBV15|many
ATSRDFTGELF
>TRBV29-1|many
SVLFPRQLSMNTEAF
>TRBV7-2|many
ASSTRNRVVNTGELF
>TRBV6-2/TRBV6-3|many
ASKTKGLAGARTDTQY
>TRBV15|many
ATRQGLGEQY
>TRBV6-5|many
ASSYRGAPGST
>TRBV7-9|few
ASSSTGVLLETQY
>TRBV4-2|many
ASSASPSGAADTQY
>TRBV28|many
ASSGNLQETQY
>TRBV11-2|many
ASSLEGRDRVLRELF
>TRBV7-6|many
ASSLAPPATNEKLF
>TRBV7-6|few
ASSLEAWSPQH
>TRBV9|once
ASSVDLSQPQH
>TRBV5-1|many
ASSQIGTSGRETQY
>TRBV4-1|many
ASSNEEGLGWNYGYT
>TRBV7-3|many
ASSLTGWGSSTDTQY
>TRBV6-6|many
ASRTEGEQY
>TRBV20-1|many
SAPGAGGVLETQY
>TRBV6-6|many
ASSQASGNEQF
>TRBV7-9|-
ASSLGGAKGNTIY
>TRBV28|many
ASSLPRADEKLF
>TRBV7-8|many
ASSRRGIANYGYT
>TRBV4-2|many
ASSQEDASVGSNQPQH
>TRBV25-1|many
ASSLRGTYNEQF
>TRBV5-1|many
ASSLAGGAGTDTQY